The 18 T cell receptor beta chains listed next were all sequenced from one sample in a study of shared clonotypes between healthy human individuals. The naive CD8 subset, CD45RO-negative cells positively selected for CCR7, excluded terminally differentiated effector memory CD45RA+ cells. Produced via immunoSEQ multiplex PCR; TCRdb's table is partial and in-frame only. Of under 2,000,000 clones in the sample, around 96% were seen once. Source material: naive CD8+ T cells sorted from blood. The receptor source for this set is a man younger than 30 in good health.

The chain recombines TRBV5-1 with TRBJ2-1; 7 positions agree with TRBD1. V trimming: 5 bases; J trimming: 4 bases; junction bases outside the gene matches: 12. CDR1 and CDR2 from the germline V gene are SGHRS and YFSETQ. The CDR3 runs 16 residues. This CDR3 is CASRLHPGTVYNEQFF. The CDR3 nucleotides read TGCGCCAGCAGACTCCATCCCGGGACAGTATACAATGAGCAGTTCTTC.

The V call is TRBV10-1, the J call TRBJ2-3; D not resolved. The CDR3 totals 14 residues. With 3 bases removed from V and 2 bases from J, the gap between germline ends came to 9 bases. Germline V gene data show CDR1 as WNHNN and CDR2 as SYGVQD (reference sequence). CDR3 region: CASSDSRYTDTQYF. CDR3 bases: TGCGCCAGCAGTGATAGCCGGTACACAGATACGCAGTATTTT.

The chain employs TRBV10-2 and TRBJ1-6; 7 nucleotides match TRBD1. Germline CDR1 and CDR2: WSHSY and SAAADI. This CDR3 contains 15 residues. V lost 3 bases to trimming and J lost 9 bases; unmatched junction nucleotides: 8. The CDR3 sequence is CASSESPGQSSPLHF. CDR3 bases: TGCGCCAGCAGTGAAAGCCCGGGACAGAGTTCACCCCTCCACTTT.

The chain is built from TRBV18 and TRBJ2-3, with D perhaps matching TRBD1 (6 bases). Deletions cut 3 bases from V and 0 bases from J, with 10 bases between. The CDR3 spans 15 residues. Germline V CDR1 and CDR2: KGHSH, LQKENI. The CDR3 sequence is CASSPGTTSTDTQYF. DNA for the CDR3: TGTGCCAGCTCACCGGGGACAACTAGCACAGATACGCAGTATTTT. Full variable domain (outside the CDR3, taken from reference TRBV18 and TRBJ2-3): NAGVMQNPRHLVRRRGQEARLRCSPMKGHSHVYWYRQLPEEGLKFMVYLQKENIIDESGMPKERFSAEFPKEGPSILRIQQVVRGDSAAYFCASSPGTTSTDTQYFGPGTRLTVL.

The chain recombines TRBV5-6 with TRBJ2-7; a weak D match, TRBD1 (5 bases). Germline lookup yields CDR1 SGHDT and CDR2 YYEEEE. The CDR3 loop spans 15 amino acids. The V and J ends lost 4 bases and 2 bases respectively, with 16 bases between them. CDR3 amino acids: CASSTQEQVTYEQYF. CDR3 DNA: TGTGCCAGCAGCACGCAGGAACAGGTTACCTACGAGCAGTACTTC.

This clone has only a few counts. The genes are TRBV10-3 and TRBJ1-2; D perhaps matches TRBD1 (5 bases). The V gene's germline CDR1 is ENHRY and CDR2 SYGVKD. V shed 2 bases and J shed 3 bases, with 13 bases lying between them. CDR3 length equals 15 residues. This chain's CDR3 is CAISEGVGEYYGYTF. CDR3 coding DNA: TGTGCCATCAGTGAGGGGGTAGGGGAGTACTATGGCTACACCTTC.

The chain joins TRBV5-6 to TRBJ2-7, with D uncertain. V dropped 0 bases and J dropped 3 bases, with 10 bases sitting between them. Germline CDR1 SGHDT, CDR2 YYEEEE. This CDR3 region has 14 residues. In DNA form, the CDR3 reads TGTGCCAGCAGCTTGGGGCTGGTATACTACGAGCAGTACTTC. Its protein is CASSLGLVYYEQYF. Supplemented by reference TRBV5-6 and TRBJ2-7, the full variable domain reads DAGVTQSPTHLIKTRGQQVTLRCSPKSGHDTVSWYQQALGQGPQFIFQYYEEEERQRGNFPDRFSGHQFPNYSSELNVNALLLGDSALYLCASSLGLVYYEQYFGPGTRLTVT.

This chain uses TRBV9 with TRBJ1-6; 8 nucleotides match TRBD1. The ends lost 3 bases at V and 9 bases at J; junction bases unmatched: 5. Looked up from germline, CDR1 is SGDLS and CDR2 is YYNGEE. The CDR3 runs 14 residues. The CDR3 DNA reads as TGTGCCAGCAGCGAAACAGGGGGAGGTTCACCCCTCCACTTT. It translates to CASSETGGGSPLHF.

This clone has more than one count but fewer than ten. The V gene is TRBV7-9, the J gene TRBJ1-6; no definite D call. V was trimmed by 2 bases and J by 8 bases, leaving 7 bases between them. Germline values: CDR1 SEHNR, CDR2 FQNEAQ (reference sequence). This CDR3 is 13 amino acids long. This CDR3 is CASSLNGDSPLHF. The DNA for the CDR3 is TGTGCCAGCAGCTTAAATGGGGATTCACCCCTCCACTTT.

The chain couples TRBV12-5 to TRBJ2-3; no clear D. The CDR3 extends over 13 amino acids. V dropped 1 base and J dropped 10 bases, with 12 bases sitting between them. CDR1 is LGHNT, CDR2 FRNRAP, per germline. CDR3 DNA sequence: TGTGCTAGTGGTTTGGGGTACAACCCCGCGCAGTATTTT. It is translated as CASGLGYNPAQYF.

This chain joins TRBV30 and TRBJ1-1, with 7 bases lining up with TRBD1. J gave up 0 bases and V 0 bases, and 10 bases lay outside the gene matches. Germline V gives CDR1 GTSNPN, CDR2 SVGIG (reference sequence). The CDR3 is made up of 17 amino acids. The CDR3 coding sequence is TGTGCCTGGAGTGTAAGGCCGGGACAGAACATGAACACTGAAGCTTTCTTT. Translating it yields CAWSVRPGQNMNTEAFF.

V gene TRBV19 combines with J gene TRBJ2-7, with D maybe TRBD2 (6 bases). The length of the CDR3 is 13 residues. From germline, CDR1 is LNHDA and CDR2 SQIVND (reference sequence). V lost 7 bases to trimming and J lost 2 bases, with 12 bases between them. In DNA form, the CDR3 reads TGTGCCAGTACCCGCGGGGAACCCTACGAGCAGTACTTC. Its protein is CASTRGEPYEQYF.

The chain combines TRBV7-9 with TRBJ1-2, with a possible D match to TRBD1 (5 bases). Trimming stripped 5 bases from V and 8 bases from J, with 9 bases between. CDR1 SEHNR and CDR2 FQNEAQ come from the germline V gene (reference sequence). The CDR3 consists of 11 residues. CDR3: CASSTGPGYTF. As DNA, the CDR3 is TGTGCCAGCAGCACGGGACCGGGCTACACCTTC.

There are a few counts of this clone. V is TRBV5-1 and J is TRBJ1-6; 8 bases are a match to TRBD1. The V and J ends lost 1 base and 5 bases, in that order; junction bases with no gene match: 8. The CDR3 spans 17 residues. Germline V gives CDR1 SGHRS, CDR2 YFSETQ. CDR3 sequence: CASSLILPTGDNSPLHF. The CDR3, as DNA: TGCGCCAGCAGCTTGATCCTCCCGACAGGGGATAATTCACCCCTCCACTTT.

The chain employs TRBV19 and TRBJ1-5; D is perhaps TRBD1 (6 bases). The germline V and J ends were trimmed by 2 bases and 3 bases, with 11 bases remaining between them. CDR1 is LNHDA, CDR2 SQIVND, per germline (reference sequence). This CDR3 contains 15 residues. CDR3 DNA sequence: TGTGCCAGTAGTATATACGGGGGCGTCAATCAGCCCCAGCATTTT. This encodes CASSIYGGVNQPQHF.

The V and J genes are TRBV27 and TRBJ1-1; 7 bases are shared with TRBD1. CDR3 length equals 15 residues. Germline loops: CDR1 MNHEY, CDR2 SMNVEV (reference sequence). V lost 5 bases and J lost 1; bases outside the gene matches: 7. The CDR3 spells CASSPTGVGNTEAFF. The CDR3 DNA sequence: TGTGCCAGCAGTCCTACAGGGGTTGGGAACACTGAAGCTTTCTTT.

This rearrangement joins TRBV28 to TRBJ1-2, with 9 bases matching TRBD1. After removal of 2 bases from V and 2 bases from J, the junction contained 6 bases not matched to a gene. The CDR3 spans 16 residues. CDR1 MDHEN and CDR2 SYDVKM come from the germline V gene. The CDR3 sequence: CASSLRTGEVNYGYTF. The CDR3 region has the DNA TGTGCCAGCAGTTTACGGACAGGGGAAGTAAACTATGGCTACACCTTC.

This clone came up once. The chain has TRBV7-2 and TRBJ2-2, with D possibly TRBD1 on 5 matching bases. The CDR3 consists of 13 residues. Trimming removed 7 bases at V and 4 bases at J, with 10 bases between. The germline V gene has CDR1 SGHTA and CDR2 FQGNSA. The CDR3: CASNLGVTGELFF. The CDR3 nucleotides read TGTGCCAGCAACCTAGGGGTCACCGGGGAGCTGTTTTTT.